These 16 T cell receptor beta chains came from one sample sequenced in a study of OX40 agonist ivuxolimab in advanced cancers. TCRdb's table, derived via immunoSEQ multiplex PCR, lists solely in-frame clones and lacks some. The data show tens of thousands of clones, with approximately 89% seen just once and around 1% held by the top ten. The source was CD4+ or CD8+ T cells sorted from blood, collected in a trial of the OX40 agonist ivuxolimab. The origin of the receptors is an adult with an advanced solid tumor such as melanoma, head and neck, liver or kidney cancer.

CDR3 in DNA: TGTGCCAGCAGCCCGCAGGGTCCCCTCTCTGGAAACACCATATATTTT. Its protein product is CASSPQGPLSGNTIYF. The chain has TRBV5-4 and TRBJ1-3; D possibly corresponds to TRBD1 (5 bases). This CDR3 is 16 amino acids long. V was pared by 4 bases and J by 0 bases, with 14 bases between. Germline V gene data show CDR1 as SGHNT and CDR2 as YYREEE (reference sequence).

V usage is TRBV5-1 and J usage is TRBJ2-5; 8 nucleotides align to TRBD1. Germline CDR1 reads SGHRS; CDR2 reads YFSETQ. There are 15 residues in the CDR3. The trim removed 0 bases at V and 4 bases at J, leaving 5 bases unmatched. The CDR3 spells CASSLAVRGRETQYF. The CDR3 region has the DNA TGCGCCAGCAGCTTGGCCGTCAGGGGGCGAGAGACCCAGTACTTC.

This chain links TRBV4-1 with TRBJ1-2, with TRBD1 as a possible D gene (5 bases). This CDR3 has 15 amino acids. V was clipped by 3 bases and J by 7 bases, with 18 bases between them. Germline CDR1 and CDR2: MGHRA and YSYEKL. CDR3 nucleotides: TGCGCCAGCAGCCAGGATGGACATCCGCTCGGTGGCTACACCTTC. It yields the protein CASSQDGHPLGGYTF.

This chain joins TRBV7-2 and TRBJ1-2; no firm D call. This CDR3 has 14 residues. From germline, CDR1 is SGHTA and CDR2 FQGNSA. V was clipped by 5 bases and J by 8 bases, with 18 bases between them. CDR3 region: CASSPPWTVEGYTF. Written as DNA, the CDR3 is TGTGCCAGCAGCCCCCCCTGGACGGTAGAGGGCTACACCTTC.

This clone came up a few times. The chain employs TRBV11-3 and TRBJ2-1; 11 bases line up with TRBD2. This CDR3 contains 19 residues. V lost 5 bases, J lost 5 bases, and 17 bases stayed unmatched. CDR1 is SGHNT, CDR2 YENEEA, per germline. The CDR3: CASSAAGTSGGASNNEQFF. DNA of the CDR3: TGTGCCAGCAGCGCGGCCGGGACTAGCGGAGGGGCGAGTAACAATGAGCAGTTCTTC.

The chain carries TRBV27 and TRBJ1-4; D ambiguous. This CDR3 is built from 15 residues. CDR1 is MNHEY, CDR2 SMNVEV, per germline (reference sequence). With 9 bases removed from V and 0 bases from J, the gap between germline ends came to 14 bases. The CDR3 reads CASPRADATNEKLFF. CDR3 coding DNA: TGTGCCAGTCCGAGGGCAGATGCAACTAATGAAAAACTGTTTTTT. Drawing the rest from reference TRBV27 and TRBJ1-4, the complete variable domain is EAQVTQNPRYLITVTGKKLTVTCSQNMNHEYMSWYRQDPGLGLRQIYYSMNVEVTDKGDVPEGYKVSRKEKRNFPLILESPSPNQTSLYFCASPRADATNEKLFFGSGTQLSVL.

The chain has TRBV6-5 and TRBJ2-2; D tentatively fits TRBD1 or TRBD2 (5 bases each). Germline V CDR1 and CDR2: MNHEY, SVGAGI. Between the trimmed V and J ends, which lost 4 bases and 5 bases, there was a span of 14 bases. The CDR3 runs 15 residues. The CDR3 DNA follows: TGTGCCAGCAGTTCCCGCTTGGGGGAAACCGGGGAGCTGTTTTTT. Translation: CASSSRLGETGELFF.

The chain employs TRBV5-6 and TRBJ2-7; unclear D gene. Trimming stripped 1 base from V and 0 bases from J, with 11 bases between. Germline CDR1 reads SGHDT; CDR2 reads YYEEEE. This CDR3 comprises 15 residues. In DNA, the CDR3 is TGTGCCAGCAGCTTGAGTCCGGGTAGCTCCTACGAGCAGTACTTC. It codes for CASSLSPGSSYEQYF.

V usage is TRBV9 and J usage is TRBJ2-2, with TRBD1 identical over 9 bases. CDR3 length: 16 residues. V shed 4 bases and J 3 bases; nucleotides not matched to a gene: 7. Germline assignment: CDR1 SGDLS and CDR2 YYNGEE. DNA for the CDR3: TGTGCCAGCAGCCCCTCCGGGACAGGGCACACCGGGGAGCTGTTTTTT. As protein: CASSPSGTGHTGELFF.

The chain combines TRBV28 with TRBJ2-5; 7 bases align to TRBD2. Judging by the DNA end, TRBJ2-7 fits better; the J call may be wrong. This CDR3 spans 16 amino acids. Germline CDR1 is MDHEN and CDR2 is SYDVKM. For the CDR3, the DNA is TGTGCCGTCCGGGACCGAGGAGAGGGGAGGGCCTACGAGCAGTACTTC. Protein: CAVRDRGEGRAYEQYF.

V is TRBV5-1 and J is TRBJ1-1, with D possibly TRBD1 on 6 matching bases. CDR1 and CDR2 from the germline V gene are SGHRS and YFSETQ. V lost 0 bases and J 1 base, leaving 7 bases between the germline ends. This CDR3 region has 14 residues. CDR3 in DNA: TGCGCCAGCAGCTTGGAGGGGGAGAACACTGAAGCTTTCTTT. Its protein product is CASSLEGENTEAFF.

The rearrangement links TRBV5-5 to TRBJ1-1, with D perhaps TRBD1 (5 bases). Germline-derived CDR1 and CDR2 are SGHKS and YYEKEE (reference sequence). CDR3 length: 14 amino acids. Trimming cost V 1 base and J 4 bases, with 11 bases left between them. In DNA form, the CDR3 reads TGTGCCAGCAGCTTGCAGGGATCGGGCACTGAAGCTTTCTTT. Protein: CASSLQGSGTEAFF.

For the CDR3, the DNA is TGTGCCAGCAGCCCCCAAAAGGATACGCAGTATTTT. This encodes CASSPQKDTQYF. This chain links TRBV7-2 with TRBJ2-3; D call uncertain. Trimming removed 5 bases from V and 6 bases from J, with 9 bases in between. Germline V gene data show CDR1 as SGHTA and CDR2 as FQGNSA. CDR3 size: 12 residues.

This chain uses TRBV10-3 with TRBJ2-1; TRBD1 might be the D (5 bases). The CDR3 spans 17 residues. Germline V gene lookup returns CDR1 ENHRY and CDR2 SYGVKD. V was cut by 4 bases and J by 4 bases, with 20 bases left in between. As DNA, the CDR3 is TGTGCCATCAGTGGCTCCACAGGATCAGGGCTTTACAATGAGCAGTTCTTC. Protein: CAISGSTGSGLYNEQFF.

This chain connects TRBV7-2 to TRBJ1-2; D call uncertain. CDR1 is SGHTA, CDR2 FQGNSA, per germline. Trimming stripped 0 bases from V and 8 bases from J, with 13 bases between. CDR3 length equals 14 residues. CDR3 bases: TGTGCCAGCAGCTTAGCGAACAAAAAGGAAGGCTACACCTTC. Translating it yields CASSLANKKEGYTF. The variable domain in full, with the rest retrieved from reference TRBV7-2 and TRBJ1-2, is GAGVSQSPSNKVTEKGKDVELRCDPISGHTALYWYRQSLGQGLEFLIYFQGNSAPDKSGLPSDRFSAERTGGSVSTLTIQRTQQEDSAVYLCASSLANKKEGYTFGSGTRLTVV.

The V and J genes are TRBV7-6 and TRBJ2-3; no definite D call. V was pared by 6 bases and J by 3 bases, with 25 bases between. The CDR3 is 18 residues long. Germline V gene sequence: CDR1 SGHVS, CDR2 FNYEAQ. The CDR3 loop is CASSFHSRAEQATDTQYF. The CDR3 DNA reads as TGTGCCAGCAGTTTCCACTCTAGGGCAGAACAAGCAACAGATACGCAGTATTTT. The variable domain in full, with the rest retrieved from reference TRBV7-6 and TRBJ2-3, is GAGVSQSPRYKVTKRGQDVALRCDPISGHVSLYWYRQALGQGPEFLTYFNYEAQQDKSGLPNDRFSAERPEGSISTLTIQRTEQRDSAMYRCASSFHSRAEQATDTQYFGPGTRLTVL.